The 2 T cell receptor beta chains in this list originate from one sample, sequenced in a study of T cells in Graves' hyperthyroidism and ophthalmopathy. Amplification yielded TCR beta CDR3 regions, with RNA transcripts as the source. HTBI primers were the set used in a first-round RT-PCR of the TCR CDR3. TCRdb recomputed calls from the multiplex PCR reads with MiXCR, one row per CDR3 protein. Among some 510,000 distinct CDR3 sequences listed, less than 25% were seen once. The sample comprised blood. The receptor source for this set is a young man with Graves' hyperthyroidism.

This clonotype showed up many times. The chain uses TRBV6-1 and TRBJ1-2; 9 bases match TRBD1. Germline-derived CDR1 and CDR2 are MNHNS and SASEGT. V lost 6 bases, J lost 4 bases, and 3 bases stayed unmatched. CDR3 length: 13 residues. The CDR3 DNA reads as TGTGCCAGCAGGAGACAGGGGGGCTATGGCTACACCTTC. Protein product: CASRRQGGYGYTF.

This clonotype was picked up many times. This sequence joins TRBV2 and TRBJ1-1; TRBD1 is a possible D gene (5 bases). Trimming stripped 3 bases from V and 4 bases from J, with 12 bases between. This CDR3 is built from 14 residues. Germline CDR1 and CDR2: SNHLY and FYNNEI. The CDR3 sequence: CASSDQAGSTEAFF. The CDR3, as DNA: TGTGCCAGCAGTGACCAGGCAGGGAGCACTGAAGCTTTCTTT.